This TCR beta chain was sequenced for a study of blood T cell repertoires in COVID-19. Study as a whole: Samples of COVID-19 (acute and convalescent) were obtained from the United States, Italy and Spain. The cDNA or gDNA used as material had been derived from T cells, B-cell-depleted T cells, or PBMCs.

Trimming cost V 2 bases and J 9 bases; bases outside gene matches: 7. The CDR3 is made up of 14 amino acids. CDR1 and CDR2 from the germline V gene are LNHDA and SQIVND (reference sequence). Original methodology: The assay estimated nucleated cells by amplifying reference gene primers. Measured with immunoSEQ multiplex PCR; TCRdb has only the in-frame clones, and not every one. Clonal size and the V and J genes are those of that table, whereas D and trimming came from the DNA. The sample holds 200,000 to 300,000 clones, 91% seen once. The sequence was collected from a person aged 18 to 29 with COVID-19, enrolled during active disease. V is TRBV19 and J is TRBJ2-1; 7 bases fit TRBD2. What was sequenced was peripheral blood. The CDR3 spells CASSIRGSLSEQFF. DNA for the CDR3: TGTGCCAGTAGTATACGCGGGAGTTTAAGTGAGCAGTTCTTC.